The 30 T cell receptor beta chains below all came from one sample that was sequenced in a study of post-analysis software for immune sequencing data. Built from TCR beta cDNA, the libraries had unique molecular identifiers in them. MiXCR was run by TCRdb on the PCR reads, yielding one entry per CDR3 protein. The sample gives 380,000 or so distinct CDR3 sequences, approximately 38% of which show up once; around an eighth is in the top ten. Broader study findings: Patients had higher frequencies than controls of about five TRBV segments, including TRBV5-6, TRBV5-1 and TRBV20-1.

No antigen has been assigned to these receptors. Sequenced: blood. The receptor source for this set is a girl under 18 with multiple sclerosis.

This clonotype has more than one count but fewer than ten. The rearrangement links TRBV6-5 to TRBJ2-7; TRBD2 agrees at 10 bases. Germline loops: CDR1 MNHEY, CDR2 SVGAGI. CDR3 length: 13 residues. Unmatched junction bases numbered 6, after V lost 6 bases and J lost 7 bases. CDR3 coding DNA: TGTGCCAGCAGGCTAGCGGGGGCCAAAGAGCAGTACTTC. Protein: CASRLAGAKEQYF.

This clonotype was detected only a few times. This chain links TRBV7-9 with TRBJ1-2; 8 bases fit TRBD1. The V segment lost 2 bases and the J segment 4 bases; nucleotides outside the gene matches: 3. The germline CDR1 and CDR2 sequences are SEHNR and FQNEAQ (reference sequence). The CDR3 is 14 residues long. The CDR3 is CASSLMTGVYGYTF. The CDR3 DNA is TGTGCCAGCAGCTTAATGACAGGGGTCTATGGCTACACCTTC.

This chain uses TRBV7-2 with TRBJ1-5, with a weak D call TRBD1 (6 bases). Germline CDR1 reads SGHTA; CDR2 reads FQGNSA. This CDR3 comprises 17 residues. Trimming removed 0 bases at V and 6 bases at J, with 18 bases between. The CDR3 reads CASSLAPRGASGQPQHF. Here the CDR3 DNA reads TGTGCCAGCAGCTTAGCGCCCCGGGGGGCCTCAGGTCAGCCCCAGCATTTT. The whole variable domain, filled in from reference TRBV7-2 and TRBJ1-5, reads GAGVSQSPSNKVTEKGKDVELRCDPISGHTALYWYRQSLGQGLEFLIYFQGNSAPDKSGLPSDRFSAERTGGSVSTLTIQRTQQEDSAVYLCASSLAPRGASGQPQHFGDGTRLSIL.

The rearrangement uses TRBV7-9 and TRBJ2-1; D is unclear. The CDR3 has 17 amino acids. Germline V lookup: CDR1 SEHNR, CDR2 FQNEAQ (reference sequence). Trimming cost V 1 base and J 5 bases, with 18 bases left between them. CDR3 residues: CASSLGLITPHHNEQFF. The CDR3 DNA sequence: TGTGCCAGCAGCTTAGGGTTGATAACCCCTCACCACAATGAGCAGTTCTTC.

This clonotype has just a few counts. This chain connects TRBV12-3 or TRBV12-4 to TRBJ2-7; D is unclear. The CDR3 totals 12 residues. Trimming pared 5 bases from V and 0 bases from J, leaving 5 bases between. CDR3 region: CASSRFSYEQYF. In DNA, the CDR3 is TGTGCCAGCAGTCGCTTCTCCTACGAGCAGTACTTC.

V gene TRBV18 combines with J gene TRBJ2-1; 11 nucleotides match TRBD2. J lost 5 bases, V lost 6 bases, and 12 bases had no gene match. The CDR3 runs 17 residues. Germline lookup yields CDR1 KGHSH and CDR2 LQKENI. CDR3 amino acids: CASSPNTLAGGNNEQFF. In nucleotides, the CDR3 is TGTGCCAGCTCGCCTAACACCCTAGCGGGGGGTAACAATGAGCAGTTCTTC.

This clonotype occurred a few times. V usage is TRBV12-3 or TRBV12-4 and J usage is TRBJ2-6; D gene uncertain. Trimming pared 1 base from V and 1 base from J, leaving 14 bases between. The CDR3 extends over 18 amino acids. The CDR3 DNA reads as TGTGCCAGCAGTTTAGGGAGAAGCTCTTTTTCTGGGGCCAACGTCCTGACTTTC. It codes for CASSLGRSSFSGANVLTF.

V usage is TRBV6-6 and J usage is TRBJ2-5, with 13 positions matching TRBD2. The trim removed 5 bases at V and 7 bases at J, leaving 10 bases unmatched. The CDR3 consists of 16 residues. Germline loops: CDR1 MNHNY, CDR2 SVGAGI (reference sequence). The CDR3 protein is CASSQGLAGARGTQYF. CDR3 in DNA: TGTGCCAGCAGTCAAGGACTAGCGGGAGCCAGAGGGACCCAGTACTTC.

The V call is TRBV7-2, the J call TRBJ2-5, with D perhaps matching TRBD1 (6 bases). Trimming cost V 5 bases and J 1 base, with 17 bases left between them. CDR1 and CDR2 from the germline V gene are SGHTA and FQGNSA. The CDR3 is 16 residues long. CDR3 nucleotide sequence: TGTGCCAGCAGCCCACACCCCGCACAGGGCCAAGAGACCCAGTACTTC. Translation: CASSPHPAQGQETQYF.

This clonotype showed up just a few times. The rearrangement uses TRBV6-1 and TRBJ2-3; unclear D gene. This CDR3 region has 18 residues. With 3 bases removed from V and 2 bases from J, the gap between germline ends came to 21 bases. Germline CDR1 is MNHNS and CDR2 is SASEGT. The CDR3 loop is CASSEIPSVLPDTDTQYF. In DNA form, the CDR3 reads TGTGCCAGCAGTGAGATCCCCTCCGTGTTACCGGACACAGATACGCAGTATTTT.

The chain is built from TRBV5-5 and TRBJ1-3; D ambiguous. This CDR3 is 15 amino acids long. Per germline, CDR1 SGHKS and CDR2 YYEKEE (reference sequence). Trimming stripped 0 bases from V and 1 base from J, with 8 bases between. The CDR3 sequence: CASSLVASSGNTIYF. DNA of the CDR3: TGTGCCAGCAGCTTGGTTGCTTCTTCTGGAAACACCATATATTTT.

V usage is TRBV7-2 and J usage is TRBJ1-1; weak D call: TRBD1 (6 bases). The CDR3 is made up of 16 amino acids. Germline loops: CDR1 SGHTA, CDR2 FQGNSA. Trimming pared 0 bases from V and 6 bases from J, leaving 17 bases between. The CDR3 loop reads CASSLAFGRRGAEAFF. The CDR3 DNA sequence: TGTGCCAGCAGCTTAGCTTTCGGGCGAAGGGGGGCTGAAGCTTTCTTT.

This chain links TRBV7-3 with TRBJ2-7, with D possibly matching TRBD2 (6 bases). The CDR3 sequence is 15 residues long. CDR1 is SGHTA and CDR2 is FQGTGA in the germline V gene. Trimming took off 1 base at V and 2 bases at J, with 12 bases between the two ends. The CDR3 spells CASSLMAGPTYEQYF. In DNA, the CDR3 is TGTGCCAGCAGCTTAATGGCGGGGCCGACCTACGAGCAGTACTTC. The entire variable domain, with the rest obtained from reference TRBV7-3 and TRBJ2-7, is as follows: GAGVSQTPSNKVTEKGKYVELRCDPISGHTALYWYRQSLGQGPEFLIYFQGTGAADDSGLPNDRFFAVRPEGSVSTLKIQRTERGDSAVYLCASSLMAGPTYEQYFGPGTRLTVT.

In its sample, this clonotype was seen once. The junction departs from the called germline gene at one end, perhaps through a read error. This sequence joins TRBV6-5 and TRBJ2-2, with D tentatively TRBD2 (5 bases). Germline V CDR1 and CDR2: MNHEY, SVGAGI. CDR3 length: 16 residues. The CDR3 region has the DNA TGTGCCAGCGAGCCTTCGGGCCGCGCAAACACCGGGGAGCGGTTTTTT. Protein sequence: CASEPSGRANTGERFF.

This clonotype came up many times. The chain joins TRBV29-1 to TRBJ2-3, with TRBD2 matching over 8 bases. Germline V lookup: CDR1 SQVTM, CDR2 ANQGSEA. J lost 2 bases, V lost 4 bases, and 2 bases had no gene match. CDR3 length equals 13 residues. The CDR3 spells CSVVAGITDTQYF. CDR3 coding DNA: TGCAGCGTTGTAGCGGGGATCACAGATACGCAGTATTTT.

The DNA of the CDR3 is TGTGCCAGCAGCTTAGCGACAGCAGGGGCCTACAATGAGCAGTTCTTC. It specifies CASSLATAGAYNEQFF. The J gene is TRBJ2-1, the V gene TRBV7-9; maybe TRBD1 (6 bases). V lost 0 bases and J 2 bases, leaving 11 bases between the germline ends. The CDR3 spans 16 residues. CDR1 and CDR2 (germline): SEHNR, FQNEAQ (reference sequence).

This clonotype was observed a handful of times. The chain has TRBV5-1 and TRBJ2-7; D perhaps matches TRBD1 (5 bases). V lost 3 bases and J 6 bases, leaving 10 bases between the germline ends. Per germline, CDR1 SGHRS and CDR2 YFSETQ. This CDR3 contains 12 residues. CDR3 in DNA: TGCGCCAGCAGCTCACAGGCTCTCGAGCAGTACTTC. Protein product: CASSSQALEQYF.

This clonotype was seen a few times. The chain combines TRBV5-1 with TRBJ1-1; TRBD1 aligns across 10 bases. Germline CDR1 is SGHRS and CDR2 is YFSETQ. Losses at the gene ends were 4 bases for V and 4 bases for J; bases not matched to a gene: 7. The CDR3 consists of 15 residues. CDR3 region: CASSDGQGVGTEAFF. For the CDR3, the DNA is TGCGCCAGCAGCGACGGACAGGGGGTCGGCACTGAAGCTTTCTTT.

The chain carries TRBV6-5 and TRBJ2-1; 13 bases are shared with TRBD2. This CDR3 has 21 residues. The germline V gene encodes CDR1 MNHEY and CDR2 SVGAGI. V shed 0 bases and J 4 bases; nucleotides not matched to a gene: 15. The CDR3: CASSYSVPTSGGPTRYNEQFF. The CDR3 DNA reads TGTGCCAGCAGTTACTCAGTTCCGACTAGCGGGGGGCCTACTAGATACAATGAGCAGTTCTTC.

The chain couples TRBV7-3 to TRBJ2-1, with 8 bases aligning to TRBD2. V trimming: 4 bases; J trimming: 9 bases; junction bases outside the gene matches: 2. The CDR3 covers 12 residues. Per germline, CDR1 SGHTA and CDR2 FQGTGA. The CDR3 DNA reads TGTGCCAGCAGCTCCACTAGCGGTGAGCAGTTCTTC. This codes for CASSSTSGEQFF.

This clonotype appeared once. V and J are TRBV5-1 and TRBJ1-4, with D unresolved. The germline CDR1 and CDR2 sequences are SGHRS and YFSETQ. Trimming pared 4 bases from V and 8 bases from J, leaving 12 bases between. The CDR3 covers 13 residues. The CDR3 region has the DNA TGCGCCAGCAGCAGAAATGACGGGGAAAAACTGTTTTTT. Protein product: CASSRNDGEKLFF.

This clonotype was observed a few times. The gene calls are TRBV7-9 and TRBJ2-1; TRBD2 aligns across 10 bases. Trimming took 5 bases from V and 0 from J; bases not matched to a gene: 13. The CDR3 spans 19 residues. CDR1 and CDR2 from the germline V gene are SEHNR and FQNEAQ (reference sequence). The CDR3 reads CASSLGSGGADLSYNEQFF. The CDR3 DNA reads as TGTGCCAGCAGCCTGGGCAGCGGGGGGGCTGACCTCTCCTACAATGAGCAGTTCTTC.

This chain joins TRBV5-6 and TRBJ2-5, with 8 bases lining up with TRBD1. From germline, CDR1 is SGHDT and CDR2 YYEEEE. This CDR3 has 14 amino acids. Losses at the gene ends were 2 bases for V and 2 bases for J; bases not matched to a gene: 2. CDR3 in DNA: TGTGCCAGCAGCTTACAGGGGGGACAAGAGACCCAGTACTTC. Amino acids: CASSLQGGQETQYF.

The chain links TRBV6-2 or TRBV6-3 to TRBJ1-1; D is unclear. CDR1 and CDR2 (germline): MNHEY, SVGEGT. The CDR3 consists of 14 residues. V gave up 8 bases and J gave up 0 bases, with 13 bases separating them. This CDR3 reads CASARTYVNTEAFF. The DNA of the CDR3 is TGTGCCAGCGCTAGGACGTATGTGAACACTGAAGCTTTCTTT.

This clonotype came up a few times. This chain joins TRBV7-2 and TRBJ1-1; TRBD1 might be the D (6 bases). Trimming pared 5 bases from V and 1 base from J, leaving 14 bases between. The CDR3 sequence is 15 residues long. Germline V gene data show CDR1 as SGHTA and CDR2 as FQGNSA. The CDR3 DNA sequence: TGTGCCAGCAGCCCGGACAGCCCGAGGAACACTGAAGCTTTCTTT. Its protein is CASSPDSPRNTEAFF.

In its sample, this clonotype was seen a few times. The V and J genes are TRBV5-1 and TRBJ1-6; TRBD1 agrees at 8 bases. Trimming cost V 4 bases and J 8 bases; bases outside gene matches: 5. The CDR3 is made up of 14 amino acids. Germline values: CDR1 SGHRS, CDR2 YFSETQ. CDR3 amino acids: CASSPDRGYSPLHF. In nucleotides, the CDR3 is TGCGCCAGCAGCCCCGACAGGGGCTATTCACCCCTCCACTTT.

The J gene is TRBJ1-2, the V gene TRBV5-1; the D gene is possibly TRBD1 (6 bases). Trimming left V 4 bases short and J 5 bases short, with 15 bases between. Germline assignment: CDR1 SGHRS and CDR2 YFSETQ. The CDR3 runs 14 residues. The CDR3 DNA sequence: TGCGCCAGCAGCGTCGGGACAACACTTTATGGCTACACCTTC. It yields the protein CASSVGTTLYGYTF.

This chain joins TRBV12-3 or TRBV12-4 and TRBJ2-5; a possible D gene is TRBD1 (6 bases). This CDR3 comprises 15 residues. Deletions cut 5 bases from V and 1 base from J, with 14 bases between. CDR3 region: CASSVVLTGQETQYF. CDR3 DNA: TGTGCCAGCAGTGTAGTACTGACAGGCCAAGAGACCCAGTACTTC.

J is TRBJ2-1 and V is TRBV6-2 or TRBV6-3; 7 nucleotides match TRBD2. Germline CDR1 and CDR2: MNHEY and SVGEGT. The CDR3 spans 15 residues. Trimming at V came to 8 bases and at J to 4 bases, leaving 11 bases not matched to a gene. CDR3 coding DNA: TGTGCCAGCTGCCTAAGGGGACTACCATACAATGAGCAGTTCTTC. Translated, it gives CASCLRGLPYNEQFF.

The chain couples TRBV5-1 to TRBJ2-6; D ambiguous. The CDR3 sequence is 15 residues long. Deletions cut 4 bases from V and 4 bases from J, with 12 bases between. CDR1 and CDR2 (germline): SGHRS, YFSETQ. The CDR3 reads CASSMPVEGANVLTF. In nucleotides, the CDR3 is TGCGCCAGCAGCATGCCGGTTGAGGGGGCCAACGTCCTGACTTTC. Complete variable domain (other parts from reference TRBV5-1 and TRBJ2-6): KAGVTQTPRYLIKTRGQQVTLSCSPISGHRSVSWYQQTPGQGLQFLFEYFSETQRNKGNFPGRFSGRQFSNSRSEMNVSTLELGDSALYLCASSMPVEGANVLTFGAGSRLTVL.